The clone carrying this T cell receptor beta chain appeared many times. Antigen: not known. TCRdb re-called the 5' RACE reads through MiXCR, storing one row per CDR3 protein. The sample lists roughly 130,000 distinct CDR3 sequences; 5% to 6.5% were seen once. This entry comes from a study of T-cell memory formation after mild COVID-19. About the research overall: Largely donor-specific TCR clusters were found. Study-level points and caveats: Day 15 to 85 contracting clones showed balanced CD4/CD8; day 15 to 37 expanders favored CD4+. Among contracting clones, CD4+ were mainly CM/EM and CD8+ enriched in EMRA.

The sequenced sample was PBMCs or a T cell subset sorted from them (not recorded which). The receptor's source is an adult woman who had mild COVID-19 (a few samples of this study predate the infection). Cell type and time point are not known.

The CDR3 protein is CASSDDLYQPQHF. CDR3 nucleotide sequence: TGTGCCAGCAGTGATGACCTATACCAGCCCCAGCATTTT. The chain links TRBV2 to TRBJ1-5; D gene uncertain. The CDR3 has 13 residues. Per the germline V gene, CDR1 is SNHLY and CDR2 is FYNNEI. V was shortened by 3 bases and J by 7 bases, with 10 bases between the two germline ends.